The 26 T cell receptor beta chains listed next were all sequenced from one sample in a study of blood T cell repertoires in COVID-19. Some clones are missing from TCRdb's copy, which holds only in-frame ones; the method was immunoSEQ multiplex PCR. The profile covers about 32,000 clones, with approximately 89% appearing a single time and around 45% taken by the ten largest. Material for sequencing was peripheral blood. These receptors came from a man aged 55 to 69 with active or convalescent COVID-19.

The rearrangement joins TRBV5-1 to TRBJ2-1, with D perhaps TRBD1 (6 bases). Germline V gene data show CDR1 as SGHRS and CDR2 as YFSETQ. Trimming left V 7 bases short and J 7 bases short, with 15 bases between. This CDR3 contains 13 residues. The CDR3: CASSPTGRNEQFF. CDR3 DNA: TGCGCCAGCTCGCCGACAGGCCGAAATGAGCAGTTCTTC.

V and J are TRBV28 and TRBJ2-1; the D is unclear. V lost 5 bases and J 1 base, leaving 15 bases between the germline ends. The CDR3 loop spans 16 amino acids. Germline V gene data show CDR1 as MDHEN and CDR2 as SYDVKM. The CDR3 sequence: CASSPGLGRSYNEQFF. The DNA for the CDR3 is TGTGCCAGCAGTCCCGGCCTAGGAAGGTCCTACAATGAGCAGTTCTTC.

J is TRBJ1-6 and V is TRBV19, with D perhaps matching TRBD1 (5 bases). This CDR3 region has 17 residues. V lost 3 bases and J lost 7, with 19 bases in between. Germline CDR1 and CDR2: LNHDA and SQIVND (reference sequence). Here the CDR3 DNA reads TGTGCCAGTAGTATCGGTTCTCCCGGGACTAAAAATTCACCCCTCCACTTT. Amino acid sequence: CASSIGSPGTKNSPLHF. The full variable domain, in which reference TRBV19 and TRBJ1-6 provide the parts outside the CDR3, is DGGITQSPKYLFRKEGQNVTLSCEQNLNHDAMYWYRQDPGQGLRLIYYSQIVNDFQKGDIAEGYSVSREKKESFPLTVTSAQKNPTAFYLCASSIGSPGTKNSPLHFGNGTRLTVT.

This chain uses TRBV6-5 with TRBJ1-1; TRBD1 matches at 7 bases. Germline trimming cut 0 bases from V and 4 bases from J; bases unmatched to any gene: 8. The CDR3 is 16 residues long. Germline CDR1 reads MNHEY; CDR2 reads SVGAGI. CDR3 sequence reads: CASSYSEGALGTEAFF. The CDR3, as DNA: TGTGCCAGCAGTTACTCGGAGGGGGCATTGGGCACTGAAGCTTTCTTT.

This sequence joins TRBV5-1 and TRBJ1-1; D gene uncertain. Deletions cut 3 bases from V and 3 bases from J, with 6 bases between. The CDR3 is 12 amino acids. Germline CDR1 reads SGHRS; CDR2 reads YFSETQ. CDR3 sequence: CASSSSHTEAFF. DNA for the CDR3: TGCGCCAGCAGCTCCTCCCACACTGAAGCTTTCTTT.

The chain links TRBV10-3 to TRBJ1-1; D might be TRBD1 (5 bases). Germline CDR1 and CDR2: ENHRY and SYGVKD. The CDR3 covers 14 residues. The germline V and J ends were trimmed by 1 base and 2 bases, with 8 bases remaining between them. CDR3 nucleotides: TGTGCCATCAGTGAGTTGGGGGGTAACACTGAAGCTTTCTTT. Translated, it gives CAISELGGNTEAFF.

In this sample, this clone turned up a few times. V and J are TRBV5-6 and TRBJ2-2, with 9 bases matching TRBD2. The CDR3 is 16 amino acids. Germline values: CDR1 SGHDT, CDR2 YYEEEE. With 0 bases clipped from V and 2 bases from J, the junction kept 2 bases outside the gene matches. CDR3 DNA: TGTGCCAGCAGCTTGGCTAGCGGGGTTAACACCGGGGAGCTGTTTTTT. This translates into CASSLASGVNTGELFF.

V gene TRBV6-5 combines with J gene TRBJ1-1, with 11 bases lining up with TRBD1. The germline V gene has CDR1 MNHEY and CDR2 SVGAGI. The CDR3 length is 15 residues. With V trimmed by 2 bases and J by 5 bases, 4 bases remained unmatched. Here the CDR3 DNA reads TGTGCCAGCAGTTACGGACAGGGGGCGAGGACTGAAGCTTTCTTT. This gives the protein CASSYGQGARTEAFF.

V is TRBV21-1 and J is TRBJ2-5; the table assigns TRBD1, which was not confirmed against the DNA. TRBV21-1 is given as a pseudogene. This CDR3 contains 17 residues. CDR3 coding DNA: TGTGCCAGCAGCAAAGAGGAGGACAGTCTTGGGTTGGAGACCCAGTACTTC. Residues: CASSKEEDSLGLETQYF.

The V call is TRBV6-6, the J call TRBJ2-1; 11 bases map to TRBD2. The CDR3 extends over 16 amino acids. Germline V lookup: CDR1 MNHNY, CDR2 SVGAGI (reference sequence). After removal of 4 bases from V and 4 bases from J, the junction contained 6 bases not matched to a gene. The DNA for the CDR3 is TGTGCCAGCAGTTGGTCCGGGACTAGCGGATACAATGAGCAGTTCTTC. As protein: CASSWSGTSGYNEQFF.

Details on this clone: The same CDR3 also results from other DNA sequences found in this sample. The V gene is TRBV25-1, the J gene TRBJ1-1, with 8 positions matching TRBD1. V dropped 4 bases and J dropped 10; count of bases not matched to a gene: 2. Germline-derived CDR1 and CDR2 are MGHDK and SYGVNS. CDR3 length: 11 amino acids. Here the CDR3 reads CASSGGQGAFF. As DNA, the CDR3 is TGTGCCAGCAGTGGTGGACAGGGAGCTTTCTTT.

J is TRBJ2-1 and V is TRBV5-6; D unresolved. Germline CDR1 is SGHDT and CDR2 is YYEEEE. This CDR3 is 16 amino acids long. The germline V and J ends were trimmed by 4 bases and 5 bases, with 19 bases remaining between them. CDR3 in amino acids: CASSLYPSMLDNEQFF. The CDR3 region has the DNA TGTGCCAGCAGCCTCTATCCGTCGATGTTGGACAATGAGCAGTTCTTC.

The rearrangement joins TRBV5-6 to TRBJ1-5; perhaps TRBD1 as D (6 bases). Per the germline V gene, CDR1 is SGHDT and CDR2 is YYEEEE. The ends were cut back, 1 base at V and 5 bases at J, with 10 bases in the middle. The CDR3 is 14 amino acids. CDR3 nucleotide sequence: TGTGCCAGCAGCTTGAGGGCAGGGGATCAGCCCCAGCATTTT. It translates to CASSLRAGDQPQHF.

The rearrangement uses TRBV29-1 and TRBJ1-1; D is uncertain. Germline V gene sequence: CDR1 SQVTM, CDR2 ANQGSEA. V was clipped by 4 bases and J by 6 bases, with 12 bases between them. The CDR3 extends over 12 amino acids. The CDR3 region has the DNA TGCAGCGTTGGCGGCACCCGCGCTGAAGCTTTCTTT. This translates into CSVGGTRAEAFF.

V is TRBV2 and J is TRBJ2-7; tentative D call: TRBD2 (6 bases). Looked up from germline, CDR1 is SNHLY and CDR2 is FYNNEI. V shed 4 bases and J shed 9 bases, with 19 bases lying between them. CDR3 length: 14 amino acids. The CDR3 is CASSVSGQNIGQYV. In nucleotides, the CDR3 is TGTGCCAGCAGTGTTAGCGGCCAAAACATTGGGCAGTACGTC.

This chain joins TRBV4-1 and TRBJ2-2; tentatively, D is TRBD2 (5 bases). The CDR3 extends over 14 amino acids. V was trimmed by 0 bases and J by 5 bases, leaving 7 bases between them. Germline-derived CDR1 and CDR2 are MGHRA and YSYEKL. The CDR3 DNA follows: TGCGCCAGCAGCCAAGATAGGAGGACCGGGGAGCTGTTTTTT. Its translation: CASSQDRRTGELFF.

The V and J genes are TRBV6-5 and TRBJ2-5, with unresolved D. Trimming shortened V by 8 bases and J by 1 base, and 11 bases separated the two germline ends. The CDR3 is 13 amino acids. Germline V lookup: CDR1 MNHEY, CDR2 SVGAGI. CDR3 bases: TGTGCCAGCCGCGGAGCAAGCCAAGAGACCCAGTACTTC. Translated: CASRGASQETQYF.

The V and J genes are TRBV28 and TRBJ2-6; D not certain. Looked up from germline, CDR1 is MDHEN and CDR2 is SYDVKM. The CDR3 is 13 amino acids. Trimming left V 9 bases short and J 0 bases short, with 6 bases between. CDR3 in DNA: TGTGCCAGTAGAGACTCTGGGGCCAACGTCCTGACTTTC. Translating it yields CASRDSGANVLTF.

This chain links TRBV9 with TRBJ1-3; 9 positions match TRBD1. This CDR3 has 15 amino acids. CDR1 SGDLS and CDR2 YYNGEE come from the germline V gene. J was trimmed by 3 bases and V by 4 bases; bases with no gene match: 5. The chain's CDR3 is CASSQAGQGGNTIYF. CDR3 coding DNA: TGTGCCAGCAGCCAAGCGGGACAGGGTGGAAACACCATATATTTT.

The rearrangement joins TRBV29-1 to TRBJ2-5, with 9 bases aligning to TRBD1. The CDR3 is 11 amino acids. Germline V lookup: CDR1 SQVTM, CDR2 ANQGSEA. J lost 10 bases, V lost 7 bases, and 7 bases had no gene match. CDR3 sequence (DNA): TGCAGCGCACAGGGGGCCCCGGGCCAGTACTTC. It specifies CSAQGAPGQYF.

This chain joins TRBV7-9 and TRBJ2-1, with 10 bases that match TRBD2. Germline CDR1 and CDR2: SEHNR and FQNEAQ (reference sequence). CDR3 length: 17 residues. The V gene end was trimmed by 6 bases and the J gene end by 6 bases; junction bases not matched to a gene: 14. The CDR3 region is CASSYGTSALHGNEQFF. The CDR3 region has the DNA TGTGCCAGCAGTTATGGGACTAGCGCTCTGCACGGCAATGAGCAGTTCTTC.

In this sample, this clone turned up once. The chain couples TRBV29-1 to TRBJ1-4; D may be TRBD1 (6 bases). Germline assignment: CDR1 SQVTM and CDR2 ANQGSEA. Trimming took off 3 bases at V and 7 bases at J, with 18 bases between the two ends. The CDR3 loop spans 15 amino acids. CDR3 coding DNA: TGCAGCGTTGAGGGGATCGACAGGAGGAGTGAAAAACTGTTTTTT. Protein: CSVEGIDRRSEKLFF.

The J gene is TRBJ1-5, the V gene TRBV4-1; 7 bases align to TRBD1. After removal of 4 bases from V and 4 bases from J, the junction contained 7 bases not matched to a gene. The germline CDR1 and CDR2 sequences are MGHRA and YSYEKL. CDR3 size: 15 residues. CDR3 loop: CASSLADRDNQPQHF. The CDR3 nucleotides read TGCGCCAGCAGCCTTGCCGACAGGGATAATCAGCCCCAGCATTTT.

V usage is TRBV29-1 and J usage is TRBJ1-2; D call uncertain. The ends were cut back, 4 bases at V and 8 bases at J, with 11 bases in the middle. The CDR3 extends over 11 amino acids. Per the germline V gene, CDR1 is SQVTM and CDR2 is ANQGSEA. The CDR3, as DNA: TGCAGCGTTGGTTTCTCCCTAGGCTACACCTTC. This translates into CSVGFSLGYTF.

The chain combines TRBV5-1 with TRBJ2-2; TRBD1 might be the D (5 bases). Germline CDR1 is SGHRS and CDR2 is YFSETQ. The V gene lost 0 bases and the J gene lost 7 bases, with 13 bases spanning the gap. This CDR3 has 15 amino acids. This chain's CDR3 is CASSLEGRSGGELFF. The CDR3 nucleotides read TGCGCCAGCAGCTTGGAGGGGCGTAGTGGCGGGGAGCTGTTTTTT.

This clone has just a few counts. V is TRBV24-1 and J is TRBJ2-2, with D possibly being TRBD2 (5 bases). The ends were cut back, 5 bases at V and 8 bases at J, with 11 bases in the middle. This CDR3 is 13 amino acids long. Germline CDR1 is KGHDR and CDR2 is SFDVKD. The CDR3 sequence: CATSASGFGELFF. The CDR3 nucleotides are TGTGCCACCAGTGCCTCGGGGTTTGGGGAGCTGTTTTTT.